Shown below are 25 T cell receptor beta chains from a single sample sequenced in a study of T cell responses to AZD1222 COVID-19 vaccine (dated by TCRdb to the early 2020s). This sample's time point label indicates: baseline before first vaccination. In light of the paper, this sample's treatment or condition label describes: meningococcal conjugate vaccine given as trial control. Library prep was done by the immunoSEQ multiplex PCR assay. In its TCRdb copy, this immuneACCESS table keeps in-frame sequences only and misses some clones. Where compared with another copy, unresolved V genes explain less than half of these, and the others have no known cause. This sample comprises 150,000 or so clones, around nine tenths of them detected only once. Of the sample, roughly 2.9% falls within the top ten clones. Sample: peripheral blood, taken on day 0 of MenACWY control vaccination. These TCRs come from an adult in good health.

The V and J genes are TRBV21-1 and TRBJ1-5. TRBV21-1 is a documented pseudogene. There are 10 residues in the CDR3. Written as DNA, the CDR3 is TGTAAACGGGGAAATCAGCCCCAGCATTTT. It translates to CKRGNQPQHF.

V and J are TRBV7-9 and TRBJ1-3; no clear D gene. This CDR3 region has 14 residues. Per the germline V gene, CDR1 is SEHNR and CDR2 is FQNEAQ (reference sequence). V was pared by 1 base and J by 0 bases, with 4 bases between. In nucleotides, the CDR3 is TGTGCCAGCAGCTTAGGGCGCTCTGGAAACACCATATATTTT. It codes for CASSLGRSGNTIYF.

Only a few counts were recorded for this clone. The V and J genes are TRBV9 and TRBJ2-6; no clear D gene. The CDR3 runs to 16 residues. The ends were cut back, 0 bases at V and 1 base at J, with 8 bases in the middle. The germline gives CDR1 SGDLS, CDR2 YYNGEE. CDR3 region: CASSVVWGSGANVLTF. CDR3 in DNA: TGTGCCAGCAGCGTAGTATGGGGATCTGGGGCCAACGTCCTGACTTTC.

The chain is built from TRBV4-1 and TRBJ1-6; 9 bases fit TRBD1. The CDR3 spans 14 residues. Germline lookup yields CDR1 MGHRA and CDR2 YSYEKL. The V gene end was trimmed by 10 bases and the J gene end by 8 bases; junction bases not matched to a gene: 9. CDR3 nucleotides: TGCGCCACGGACGCGGGGACAGGGTATTCACCCCTCCACTTT. Protein: CATDAGTGYSPLHF.

The V and J genes are TRBV6-5 and TRBJ1-2; a possible D gene is TRBD1 (5 bases). This CDR3 has 15 residues. Germline V gives CDR1 MNHEY, CDR2 SVGAGI. The V end lost 5 bases, the J end lost 6 bases, and 19 bases lay between the germline ends. The CDR3 DNA is TGTGCCAGCAGTATACTGAGTTCAGGGTGGGATGGCTACACCTTC. This codes for CASSILSSGWDGYTF.

The rearrangement uses TRBV18 and TRBJ2-7; D may match TRBD1 or TRBD2 (5 bases each). V lost 7 bases and J lost 2, with 12 bases in between. Germline loops: CDR1 KGHSH, CDR2 LQKENI. The CDR3 extends over 13 amino acids. The CDR3 region has the DNA TGTGCCAGCTGCCGGGGCTCCGCCTACGAGCAGTACTTC. It is translated as CASCRGSAYEQYF.

In regard to this clone: At the DNA level, this CDR3 is encoded by other sequences in the same sample as well. The rearrangement links TRBV6-5 to TRBJ2-7; a weak D match, TRBD2 (6 bases). V shed 0 bases and J shed 2 bases, with 8 bases lying between them. Germline lookup yields CDR1 MNHEY and CDR2 SVGAGI. CDR3 length equals 14 residues. CDR3 region: CASSYSGGTYEQYF. The CDR3 DNA reads as TGTGCCAGCAGTTACTCAGGCGGGACCTACGAGCAGTACTTC.

V is TRBV2 and J is TRBJ1-1; possible D gene TRBD1, 5 bases. The V end was cut by 6 bases, the J end by 1 base, with 15 bases between. CDR1 and CDR2 from the germline V gene are SNHLY and FYNNEI. This CDR3 contains 15 residues. CDR3 sequence reads: CASRDDWGENTEAFF. DNA of the CDR3: TGTGCCAGCAGAGACGATTGGGGGGAGAACACTGAAGCTTTCTTT.

The genes are TRBV28 and TRBJ1-2; D is unresolved. V lost 3 bases and J 4 bases, leaving 15 bases between the germline ends. In germline, CDR1 is MDHEN, CDR2 SYDVKM. This CDR3 is 15 amino acids long. The CDR3 region is CASSFLSGIIYGYTF. The CDR3 DNA reads TGTGCCAGCAGTTTTCTTTCCGGTATAATCTATGGCTACACCTTC.

The chain is built from TRBV3-1 (or the pseudogene TRBV3-2) and TRBJ1-4; D is uncertain. Germline loops: CDR1 LGHDT, CDR2 YNNKEL (reference sequence). V was shortened by 3 bases and J by 5 bases, with 4 bases between the two germline ends. This CDR3 contains 12 residues. Here the CDR3 reads CASSHDNEKLFF. As DNA, the CDR3 is TGTGCCAGCAGCCATGACAATGAAAAACTGTTTTTT.

The chain links TRBV6-2 or TRBV6-3 to TRBJ2-7; no clear D gene. This CDR3 has 15 residues. V lost 4 bases and J lost 2, with 15 bases in between. The germline gives CDR1 MNHEY, CDR2 SVGEGT. CDR3 residues: CASSSPASTAYEQYF. CDR3 in DNA: TGTGCCAGCAGTTCCCCAGCCTCTACGGCCTACGAGCAGTACTTC.

This sequence joins TRBV5-1 and TRBJ2-5; no definite D call. Trimming pared 2 bases from V and 5 bases from J, leaving 13 bases between. Germline CDR1 SGHRS, CDR2 YFSETQ. The CDR3 loop spans 14 amino acids. The CDR3 DNA reads as TGCGCCAGCAGCTTAAGTAGCTCCGCCGAGACCCAGTACTTC. As protein: CASSLSSSAETQYF.

The chain couples TRBV4-1 to TRBJ2-1; 10 nucleotides agree with TRBD1. The CDR3 consists of 17 residues. Germline trimming cut 0 bases from V and 4 bases from J; bases unmatched to any gene: 6. CDR1 is MGHRA, CDR2 YSYEKL, per germline. The CDR3 reads CASSQDTGTGEYNEQFF. The CDR3 nucleotides read TGCGCCAGCAGCCAAGACACCGGGACAGGGGAATACAATGAGCAGTTCTTC.

This rearrangement joins TRBV7-9 to TRBJ2-2, with D perhaps matching TRBD2 (6 bases). CDR1 is SEHNR and CDR2 is FQNEAQ in the germline V gene (reference sequence). V lost 5 bases and J 3 bases, leaving 10 bases between the germline ends. This CDR3 is 14 amino acids long. In nucleotides, the CDR3 is TGTGCCAGCAGCCCAGGAGGGGACACCGGGGAGCTGTTTTTT. This codes for CASSPGGDTGELFF.

V is TRBV3-1 (or the pseudogene TRBV3-2) and J is TRBJ1-2; D uncertain. Trimming cost V 0 bases and J 2 bases, with 4 bases left between them. Germline assignment: CDR1 LGHDT and CDR2 YNNKEL (reference sequence). The CDR3 extends over 13 amino acids. The CDR3, as DNA: TGTGCCAGCAGCCAAGACGGGAACTATGGCTACACCTTC. Translated, it gives CASSQDGNYGYTF.

This chain uses TRBV27 with TRBJ1-1; TRBD1 might be the D (5 bases). From germline, CDR1 is MNHEY and CDR2 SMNVEV (reference sequence). Trimming removed 0 bases at V and 0 bases at J, with 14 bases between. This CDR3 is 17 amino acids long. CDR3 in amino acids: CASSLSGQGSLNTEAFF. The CDR3 DNA reads as TGTGCCAGCAGTTTATCGGGTCAGGGAAGTTTGAACACTGAAGCTTTCTTT.

The chain recombines TRBV30 with TRBJ2-3; D unclear. Germline V gene data show CDR1 as GTSNPN and CDR2 as SVGIG (reference sequence). The CDR3 consists of 11 residues. Trimming removed 1 base at V and 7 bases at J, with 6 bases between. Here the CDR3 reads CAWSGRNTQYF. In nucleotides, the CDR3 is TGTGCCTGGAGTGGGCGGAATACGCAGTATTTT.

On this clone itself: It is unclear where the CDR3 begins or ends on the DNA, so no DNA is shown, and the CDR3 is as TCRdb lists it. The rearrangement uses TRBV27 and TRBJ2-5; the D segment call TRBD2 is taken from the table without a DNA check. The CDR3 has 15 amino acids, counting both end residues. CDR1 and CDR2 from the germline V gene are MNHEY and SMNVEV (reference sequence). CDR3 protein: CASSSSGDWVETQYF.

The CDR3 sequence: CASTRLDRRQAFF. CDR3 coding DNA: TGTGCCAGCACGAGACTGGACAGGCGGCAAGCTTTCTTT. The chain has TRBV2 and TRBJ1-1, with 7 bases that match TRBD1. CDR3 length equals 13 residues. Germline assignment: CDR1 SNHLY and CDR2 FYNNEI. V shed 7 bases, J shed 9 bases, and the junction held 11 bases outside the gene matches.

The chain combines TRBV30 with TRBJ1-1; tentatively, D is TRBD1 (5 bases). Germline CDR1 GTSNPN, CDR2 SVGIG (reference sequence). Trimming pared 2 bases from V and 5 bases from J, leaving 12 bases between. The CDR3 runs 13 residues. CDR3 region: CAWSLQGNTEAFF. The CDR3 DNA is TGTGCCTGGAGTCTCCAGGGTAATACTGAAGCTTTCTTT.

The J gene is TRBJ2-7, the V gene TRBV7-2, with 7 bases matching TRBD2. This CDR3 is 17 amino acids long. Per the germline V gene, CDR1 is SGHTA and CDR2 is FQGNSA. V shed 4 bases, J shed 3 bases, and the junction held 15 bases outside the gene matches. In DNA, the CDR3 is TGTGCCAGCAGCTCGGGACCGCGGGCAGCGGGAAACTACGAGCAGTACTTC. Its translation is CASSSGPRAAGNYEQYF.

This chain's CDR3 is CASSLRGQGDSYEQYF. The CDR3 nucleotides read TGCGCCAGCAGCCTGAGGGGACAGGGGGACTCCTACGAGCAGTACTTC. The chain couples TRBV4-1 to TRBJ2-7; 11 bases agree with TRBD1. The CDR3 is 16 residues long. The V segment lost 4 bases and the J segment 0 bases; nucleotides outside the gene matches: 5. The germline CDR1 and CDR2 sequences are MGHRA and YSYEKL.

About this clone: Within the sample, other DNA sequences also encode this same CDR3. The V and J genes are TRBV28 and TRBJ2-7, with 11 bases identical to TRBD1. The CDR3 is made up of 15 amino acids. From germline, CDR1 is MDHEN and CDR2 SYDVKM. V shed 6 bases and J 1 base; nucleotides not matched to a gene: 5. In nucleotides, the CDR3 is TGTGCCAGCAGACCCGGACAGGGGGCTTCCTACGAGCAGTACTTC. It is translated as CASRPGQGASYEQYF.

The rearrangement links TRBV6-5 to TRBJ1-2, with TRBD1 matching over 8 bases. The CDR3 totals 15 residues. Germline V CDR1 and CDR2: MNHEY, SVGAGI. The V segment lost 2 bases and the J segment 0 bases; nucleotides outside the gene matches: 2. The CDR3 protein is CASSYEQGANYGYTF. In DNA, the CDR3 is TGTGCCAGCAGTTACGAACAGGGGGCTAACTATGGCTACACCTTC.

Turning to this clone: Other DNA sequences within the sample encode an identical CDR3. The chain joins TRBV27 to TRBJ1-6, with D hard to call. Germline CDR1 reads MNHEY; CDR2 reads SMNVEV (reference sequence). The V end lost 2 bases, the J end lost 10 bases, and 6 bases lay between the germline ends. The CDR3 extends over 12 amino acids. CDR3 sequence: CASSLAGSPLHF. CDR3 DNA: TGTGCCAGCAGTTTAGCTGGATCACCCCTCCACTTT.